This T cell receptor (beta chain) appears in the sequencing data of a study of healthy donors' naive CD4 and CD8 T cells. Looking at the study overall: Three donor age groups were sampled: 20-25, 40-50 and 60-70 years; half female.

TCR libraries were built from about 500 ng of total RNA by linear amplification. TCRdb itself ran the reads through MiXCR, one entry per CDR3 protein. In the table there are 150,000 to 200,000 distinct CDR3 sequences, over 60% of which are singletons. This clonotype was detected a few times. Its antigen remains unidentified. Naive CD4+ cells were sorted as CD4+CD8-CD45RO-CD45RA+; naive CD8+ as CD8+CD4-CD45RA+CD27bright. Germline loops: CDR1 SGHRS, CDR2 YFSETQ. V lost 6 bases and J 1 base, leaving 11 bases between the germline ends. There are 15 residues in the CDR3. General study findings and limits: CDR3 charge plus V and J genes appeared to account for approximately 13% of CD4/CD8 variance. Bulk sequencing left alpha and beta chains unpaired.

This clonotype was sampled from a pool of human donors in good health; the sample pools cells from several healthy donors. Sequenced: naive CD4+ and CD8+ T cells sorted from blood, pooled from several donors. The chain recombines TRBV5-1 with TRBJ2-6, with D possibly matching TRBD2 (6 bases). The CDR3: CASMVAGSGANVLTF. The CDR3 DNA follows: TGCGCCAGCATGGTTGCGGGGTCTGGGGCCAACGTCCTGACTTTC.